In its sample, the clone carrying this TCR beta chain was seen many times. Its target is not known. The TCR beta CDR3 regions underwent amplification using RNA transcripts as the source. The primer set for the first-round RT-PCR of the TCR CDR3 was HTBI. TCRdb re-called the multiplex PCR reads with MiXCR, one entry per CDR3 protein. The sample contains 200,000 or so distinct CDR3 sequences, about a sixth of which appear only once. The data originate from a study of T cells in Graves' hyperthyroidism and ophthalmopathy. Trimming cost V 6 bases and J 8 bases; bases outside gene matches: 7. This CDR3 spans 14 amino acids. Notes on the study in general: Blood shared most expanded thyroid clonotypes above 0.001.

This TCR came from a woman aged 45-65 years with Graves' hyperthyroidism. The V and J genes are TRBV12-3 or TRBV12-4 and TRBJ1-4, with TRBD1 matching over 9 bases. What was sequenced was blood. CDR3 region: CASRETGGDEKLFF. For the CDR3, the DNA is TGTGCCAGCAGGGAGACAGGGGGAGACGAAAAACTGTTTTTT.